The 18 T cell receptor beta chains below were found in one sample sequenced in a study of T cell repertoires in cytomegalovirus infection. One entry per CDR3 protein, called by TCRdb with MiXCR from the reads. The sample comprises about 250,000 distinct CDR3 sequences, around 15% of which are singletons, and around half rests with the top ten. The sample comprised CD8+ T cells from PBMCs. These TCRs come from a human donor in good health (CMV status not recorded). Some clones in this sample may be carry-over from other donors' samples.

Many counts were recorded for this clonotype. The CDR3 sequence: CASSRDTLAGFANEQFF. The CDR3 nucleotides read TGTGCCAGCAGCCGAGATACGCTAGCGGGGTTTGCGAATGAGCAGTTCTTC. The V and J genes are TRBV5-5 and TRBJ2-1, with 9 bases lining up with TRBD2. The CDR3 is 17 amino acids. Germline values: CDR1 SGHKS, CDR2 YYEKEE (reference sequence). The V segment lost 4 bases and the J segment 7 bases; nucleotides outside the gene matches: 15.

The chain has TRBV6-2 or TRBV6-3 and TRBJ2-7; 10 nucleotides match TRBD1. V lost 6 bases and J lost 2; bases outside the gene matches: 1. In germline, CDR1 is MNHEY, CDR2 SVGEGT. This CDR3 region has 13 residues. CDR3 protein: CASRDRGTYEQYF. The CDR3, as DNA: TGTGCCAGCAGGGACAGGGGGACCTACGAGCAGTACTTC.

The chain carries TRBV7-6 and TRBJ1-1; D may be TRBD1 (5 bases). Germline V gene lookup returns CDR1 SGHVS and CDR2 FNYEAQ. V was cut by 1 base and J by 4 bases, with 13 bases left in between. The CDR3 extends over 15 amino acids. In DNA form, the CDR3 reads TGTGCCAGCAGCTTAGTCAGGGATCTGGGCACTGAAGCTTTCTTT. It yields the protein CASSLVRDLGTEAFF.

This clonotype was detected ten times or more. This chain joins TRBV7-9 and TRBJ1-4; D is possibly TRBD1 (5 bases). The ends were cut back, 7 bases at V and 8 bases at J, with 11 bases in the middle. In germline, CDR1 is SEHNR, CDR2 FQNEAQ (reference sequence). CDR3 size: 12 residues. The CDR3 is CASTSGGEKLFF. DNA of the CDR3: TGTGCCAGCACCTCTGGGGGGGAAAAACTGTTTTTT.

This clonotype was counted between two and nine times. The rearrangement joins TRBV29-1 to TRBJ2-1; D gene ambiguous. V gave up 7 bases and J gave up 4 bases, with 14 bases separating them. The germline gives CDR1 SQVTM, CDR2 ANQGSEA. CDR3 length: 13 residues. The CDR3 nucleotides read TGCAGCGGGACCATCCCCAATTACAATGAGCAGTTCTTC. It yields the protein CSGTIPNYNEQFF.

This sequence joins TRBV6-2 or TRBV6-3 and TRBJ2-1; possible D gene TRBD1, 6 bases. Trimming shortened V by 6 bases and J by 4 bases, and 10 bases separated the two germline ends. Germline CDR1 reads MNHEY; CDR2 reads SVGEGT. This CDR3 is 13 amino acids long. The CDR3 nucleotides are TGTGCCAGCAGCGGGACATTGTACAATGAGCAGTTCTTC. It encodes CASSGTLYNEQFF.

The chain is built from TRBV20-1 and TRBJ1-1; 7 bases fit TRBD1. The CDR3 is 14 residues long. V was pared by 0 bases and J by 3 bases, with 4 bases of the junction left unmatched. Germline V CDR1 and CDR2: DFQATT, SNEGSKA (reference sequence). The CDR3 coding sequence is TGCAGTGCTAGAGAGGCGGACAGGTACACTGAAGCTTTCTTT. It codes for CSAREADRYTEAFF.

This clonotype was observed many times. This chain connects TRBV7-2 to TRBJ1-2; D ambiguous. There are 13 residues in the CDR3. Trimming pared 2 bases from V and 6 bases from J, leaving 10 bases between. Per the germline V gene, CDR1 is SGHTA and CDR2 is FQGNSA. For the CDR3, the DNA is TGTGCCAGCAGCTTAATAGGGCTGGATGGCTACACCTTC. Protein product: CASSLIGLDGYTF.

This chain uses TRBV12-3 or TRBV12-4 with TRBJ1-3, with TRBD1 matching over 7 bases. The CDR3 runs 16 residues. V gave up 3 bases and J gave up 0 bases; unmatched junction bases: 5. The CDR3 reads CASSLYGTASGNTIYF. The CDR3 DNA follows: TGTGCCAGCAGTTTGTACGGGACAGCCTCTGGAAACACCATATATTTT.

This clonotype was seen only a few times. The chain couples TRBV5-4 to TRBJ1-3, with D perhaps TRBD1 (5 bases). Trimming shortened V by 5 bases and J by 0 bases, and 12 bases separated the two germline ends. The CDR3 has 15 amino acids. Germline assignment: CDR1 SGHNT and CDR2 YYREEE (reference sequence). Written as DNA, the CDR3 is TGTGCCAGCAGTACCTCAGGGTTCTCTGGAAACACCATATATTTT. Encoded protein: CASSTSGFSGNTIYF. Full variable domain (remainder filled in from reference TRBV5-4 and TRBJ1-3): ETGVTQSPTHLIKTRGQQVTLRCSSQSGHNTVSWYQQALGQGPQFIFQYYREEENGRGNFPPRFSGLQFPNYSSELNVNALELDDSALYLCASSTSGFSGNTIYFGEGSWLTVV.

In this sample, this clonotype turned up a few times. The J gene is TRBJ2-3, the V gene TRBV14; D uncertain. The V end was cut by 4 bases, the J end by 4 bases, with 12 bases between. CDR3 length: 14 residues. Germline V gene sequence: CDR1 SGHDN, CDR2 FVKESK. In DNA, the CDR3 is TGTGCCAGCAGCCCCATGGTACCGGCAGATACGCAGTATTTT. Its translation is CASSPMVPADTQYF.

This clonotype was counted ten times or more. The rearrangement links TRBV6-2 or TRBV6-3 to TRBJ2-7, with 7 bases fitting TRBD1. V was pared by 6 bases and J by 4 bases, with 12 bases of the junction left unmatched. The V gene's germline CDR1 is MNHEY and CDR2 SVGEGT. The CDR3 runs 15 residues. The CDR3 sequence is CASRATQGRSYEQYF. CDR3 in DNA: TGTGCCAGCAGGGCGACACAGGGGAGATCATACGAGCAGTACTTC.

This clonotype was detected a few times. The chain carries TRBV4-1 and TRBJ2-1, with TRBD2 identical over 8 bases. Germline trimming cut 6 bases from V and 7 bases from J; bases unmatched to any gene: 11. Looked up from germline, CDR1 is MGHRA and CDR2 is YSYEKL. CDR3 length: 15 residues. In nucleotides, the CDR3 is TGCGCCAGCAGTCAAACCGGGGGGGCGGGAAATGAGCAGTTCTTC. Encoded protein: CASSQTGGAGNEQFF.

The sample holds many counts of this clonotype. The rearrangement joins TRBV6-2 or TRBV6-3 to TRBJ1-5, with a possible D match to TRBD1 (6 bases). Germline CDR1 MNHEY, CDR2 SVGEGT. V was pared by 4 bases and J by 4 bases, with 17 bases between. The CDR3 sequence is 16 residues long. CDR3 amino acids: CASSWTTGRPNQPQHF. The CDR3 DNA follows: TGTGCCAGCAGTTGGACTACAGGGCGTCCAAATCAGCCCCAGCATTTT.

This clonotype was found many times. The genes are TRBV7-9 and TRBJ1-1, with D possibly matching TRBD1 (5 bases). This CDR3 has 15 amino acids. Trimming cost V 10 bases and J 0 bases, with 18 bases left between them. Germline V gene data show CDR1 as SEHNR and CDR2 as FQNEAQ (reference sequence). CDR3 nucleotides: TGTGCCATTGAAAAGTGGGGGGAGCTGAACACTGAAGCTTTCTTT. It codes for CAIEKWGELNTEAFF.

This clonotype was seen ten or more times. The chain links TRBV6-2 or TRBV6-3 to TRBJ2-7; TRBD1 matches at 7 bases. Germline lookup yields CDR1 MNHEY and CDR2 SVGEGT. The CDR3 sequence is 14 residues long. V gave up 2 bases and J gave up 1 base; unmatched junction bases: 2. CDR3 in amino acids: CASSYGTESYEQYF. CDR3 in DNA: TGTGCCAGCAGTTACGGGACAGAGTCCTACGAGCAGTACTTC.

The chain joins TRBV7-9 to TRBJ2-7; possible D gene TRBD2, 6 bases. Trimming pared 5 bases from V and 5 bases from J, leaving 10 bases between. The CDR3 has 12 residues. Germline V CDR1 and CDR2: SEHNR, FQNEAQ (reference sequence). Here the CDR3 reads CASSKDYHEQYF. Here the CDR3 DNA reads TGTGCCAGCAGCAAGGACTACCACGAGCAGTACTTC.

The chain uses TRBV28 and TRBJ2-1; no firm D call. The germline V and J ends were trimmed by 6 bases and 0 bases, with 9 bases remaining between them. From germline, CDR1 is MDHEN and CDR2 SYDVKM. The CDR3 extends over 14 amino acids. The CDR3 here is CASRRPTSYNEQFF. The DNA for the CDR3 is TGTGCCAGCAGAAGACCAACCTCCTACAATGAGCAGTTCTTC.